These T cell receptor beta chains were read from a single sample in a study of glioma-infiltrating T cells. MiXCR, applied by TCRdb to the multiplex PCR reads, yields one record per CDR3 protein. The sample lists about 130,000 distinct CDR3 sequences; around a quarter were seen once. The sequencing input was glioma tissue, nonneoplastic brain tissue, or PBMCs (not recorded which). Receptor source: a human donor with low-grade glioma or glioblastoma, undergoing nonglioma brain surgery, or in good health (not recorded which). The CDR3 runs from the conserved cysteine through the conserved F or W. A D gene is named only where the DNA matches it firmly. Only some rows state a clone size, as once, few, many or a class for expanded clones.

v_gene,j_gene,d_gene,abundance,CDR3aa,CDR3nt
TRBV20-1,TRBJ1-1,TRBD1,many,CSAPGQELPNTEAFF,TGCAGTGCCCCGGGACAGGAGCTCCCGAACACTGAAGCTTTCTTT
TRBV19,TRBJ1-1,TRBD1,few,CASLRGGQGFTEAFF,TGTGCCAGTCTCCGGGGGGGACAGGGGTTCACTGAAGCTTTCTTT
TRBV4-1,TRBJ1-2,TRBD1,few,CASSQKRDPGQGPSNYGYTF,TGCGCCAGCAGCCAAAAGAGGGACCCGGGACAGGGCCCGTCCAACTATGGCTACACCTTC
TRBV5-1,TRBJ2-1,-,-,CASSFGGPYNEQFF,TGCGCCAGCAGCTTCGGGGGCCCCTACAATGAGCAGTTCTTC
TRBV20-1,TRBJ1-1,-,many,CRAGQGNTEAFF,TGCAGGGCCGGGCAGGGGAACACTGAAGCTTTCTTT
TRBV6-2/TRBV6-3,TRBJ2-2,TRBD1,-,CASSARGGRGNTGELLF,TGTGCCAGCAGTGCCCGAGGCGGCAGGGGGAACACCGGGGAGCTGCTTTTT
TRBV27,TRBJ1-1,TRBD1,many,CASSLLPGQGGNTEAFF,TGTGCCAGCAGTTTACTCCCGGGACAGGGAGGGAACACTGAAGCTTTCTTT
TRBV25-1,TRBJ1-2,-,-,CASSEWRSYGYAF,TGTGCCAGCAGTGAATGGAGGAGCTATGGCTACGCCTTC
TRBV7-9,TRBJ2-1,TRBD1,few,CASSLVGQGRGNEQFF,TGTGCCAGCAGCTTAGTAGGACAGGGTCGAGGGAATGAGCAGTTCTTC
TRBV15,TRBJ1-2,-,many,CATSRVKGDYGYTF,TGTGCCACCAGCAGAGTAAAGGGGGACTATGGCTACACCTTC
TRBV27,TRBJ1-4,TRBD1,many,CASSGQDYATNEKLFF,TGTGCCAGCAGCGGACAGGACTACGCAACTAATGAAAAACTGTTTTTT
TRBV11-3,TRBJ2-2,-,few,CASSRSNLNTGELFF,TGTGCCAGCAGCAGGAGCAATCTCAACACCGGGGAGCTGTTTTTT
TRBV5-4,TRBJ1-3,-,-,CASSLGQDSGNTIYF,TGTGCCAGCAGCTTGGGGCAGGACTCTGGAAACACCATATATTTT
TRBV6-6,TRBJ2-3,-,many,CASSYSPQGSTSTDTQYF,TGTGCCAGCAGTTACTCACCCCAGGGATCTACTAGCACAGATACGCAGTATTTT
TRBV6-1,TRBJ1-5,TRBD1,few,CASSERGTGGSNQPQHF,TGTGCCAGCAGTGAAAGAGGGACAGGGGGAAGCAATCAGCCCCAGCATTTT
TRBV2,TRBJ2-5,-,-,CASSDGNRVQETQYF,TGTGCCAGCAGTGATGGAAACAGGGTACAAGAGACCCAGTACTTC
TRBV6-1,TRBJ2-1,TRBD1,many,CATTRTGSSYNEQFF,TGTGCGACCACTCGGACAGGGAGCTCCTACAATGAGCAGTTCTTC
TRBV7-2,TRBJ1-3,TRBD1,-,CASSLTGASGNTIYF,TGTGCCAGCAGCTTGACAGGGGCTAGCGGAAACACCATATATTTT
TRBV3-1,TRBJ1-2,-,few,CASSRGRTNYGYTF,TGTGCCAGCAGCCGGGGACGGACTAACTATGGCTACACCTTC
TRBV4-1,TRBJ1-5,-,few,CASSQERGSVQPQHF,TGCGCCAGCAGCCAAGAGAGGGGGTCTGTTCAGCCCCAGCATTTT
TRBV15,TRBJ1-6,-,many,CATSRDPTRPTLHF,TGTGCCACCAGCAGAGATCCTACACGTCCGACCCTCCACTTT
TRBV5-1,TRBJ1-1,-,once,CASSFMERGNEAFF,TGCGCCAGCAGCTTCATGGAGCGGGGCAATGAAGCTTTCTTT
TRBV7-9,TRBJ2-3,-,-,CASSLTPSPTDTQYF,TGTGCCAGCAGCTTAACCCCCAGCCCCACAGATACGCAGTATTTT
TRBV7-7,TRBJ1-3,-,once,CASSPLPGSGNTIYF,TGCGCTAGCAGCCCCCTCCCCGGCTCTGGAAACACCATATATTTT
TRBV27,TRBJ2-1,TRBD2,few,CASTPWLRGGGDEQFF,TGTGCCAGCACCCCCTGGCTACGCGGGGGGGGGGATGAGCAGTTCTTC
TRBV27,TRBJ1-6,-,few,CASSLSGGWSSYNSPLHF,TGTGCCAGCAGTTTATCGGGAGGATGGAGCTCCTATAATTCACCCCTCCACTTT
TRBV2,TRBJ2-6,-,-,CASSTRRGSGANVLTF,TGTGCCAGCAGTACCCGTCGGGGTTCTGGGGCCAACGTCCTGACTTTC
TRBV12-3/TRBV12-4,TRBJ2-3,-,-,CATTWDGPDTQYF,TGTGCCACCACCTGGGACGGCCCAGATACGCAGTATTTT
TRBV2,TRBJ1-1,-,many,CASRAWGDTEAFF,TGTGCCAGCAGGGCTTGGGGAGACACTGAAGCTTTCTTT
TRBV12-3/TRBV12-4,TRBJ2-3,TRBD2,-,CASSSSSSGGPVDTQYF,TGTGCCAGCAGTTCATCATCTAGCGGGGGGCCCGTGGATACGCAGTATTTT
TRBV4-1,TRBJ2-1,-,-,CASSQGPDTPSYNEQFF,TGCGCCAGCAGCCAAGGCCCTGACACCCCCTCCTACAATGAGCAGTTCTTC
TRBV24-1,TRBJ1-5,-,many,CATSDPGDSNQPQHF,TGTGCCACCAGTGATCCCGGGGATAGCAATCAGCCCCAGCATTTT
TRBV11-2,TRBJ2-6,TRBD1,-,CASSLVRGLGANVLTF,TGTGCCAGCAGCTTAGTCAGGGGGCTTGGGGCCAACGTCCTGACTTTC
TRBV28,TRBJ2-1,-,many,CASSLPGADIQFF,TGTGCCAGCAGTCTACCGGGCGCCGACATCCAGTTCTTC
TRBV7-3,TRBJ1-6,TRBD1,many,CASSAPGQLYSPLHF,TGTGCCAGCAGCGCCCCGGGACAGCTCTATTCACCCCTCCACTTT
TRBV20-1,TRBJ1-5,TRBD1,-,CSARVDRGRYQPQHF,TGCAGTGCTAGGGTGGACAGGGGGAGGTATCAGCCCCAGCATTTT